Following are 19 T cell receptor beta chains from one sample sequenced in a study of blood T cell repertoires in COVID-19. Profiling relied on immunoSEQ multiplex PCR, and the TCRdb table lists in-frame clones only, not all of them. This repertoire shows about 280,000 clones, about 88% found once; its top ten account for over 10%. The sequencing input was peripheral blood. Receptors were obtained from a woman in her seventies with COVID-19, enrolled during active disease.

The rearrangement links TRBV5-5 to TRBJ2-7; 9 nucleotides align to TRBD1. CDR1 and CDR2 from the germline V gene are SGHKS and YYEKEE (reference sequence). The CDR3 is 16 amino acids. The ends lost 0 bases at V and 6 bases at J; junction bases unmatched: 10. Here the CDR3 DNA reads TGTGCCAGCAGCTTGGCCAAGACAGGGGGTCCTCTCGAGCAGTACTTC. It specifies CASSLAKTGGPLEQYF.

The chain carries TRBV28 and TRBJ1-1; tentative D call: TRBD1 (5 bases). The germline CDR1 and CDR2 sequences are MDHEN and SYDVKM. The germline V and J ends were trimmed by 7 bases and 4 bases, with 16 bases remaining between them. The CDR3 runs 14 residues. The CDR3 region is CASTQLGGGTEAFF. As DNA, the CDR3 is TGTGCCAGCACCCAGTTGGGCGGGGGCACTGAAGCTTTCTTT.

The genes are TRBV6-5 and TRBJ2-7, with TRBD2 identical over 10 bases. CDR3 size: 15 residues. V was clipped by 0 bases and J by 5 bases; unmatched bases: 4. From germline, CDR1 is MNHEY and CDR2 SVGAGI. As DNA, the CDR3 is TGTGCCAGCAGTTACTCGGTGCTAGCGGGGGACGAGCAGTACTTC. It encodes CASSYSVLAGDEQYF.

The V and J genes are TRBV12-5 and TRBJ2-3; 11 nucleotides align to TRBD1. The CDR3 length is 16 residues. The V and J ends lost 5 bases and 6 bases, in that order; junction bases with no gene match: 10. CDR1 and CDR2 from the germline V gene are LGHNT and FRNRAP. The CDR3 is CASGVSYGTGGDTQYF. As DNA, the CDR3 is TGTGCTAGTGGTGTTTCTTACGGGACAGGGGGGGATACGCAGTATTTT.

This clone was recorded a few times. The CDR3 here is CASSPALGVADTQYF. The CDR3 region has the DNA TGTGCCAGCAGCCCAGCCCTAGGGGTGGCAGATACGCAGTATTTT. The chain carries TRBV5-6 and TRBJ2-3; a possible D gene is TRBD1 (5 bases). The CDR3 sequence is 15 residues long. Germline CDR1 and CDR2: SGHDT and YYEEEE. The V end was cut by 4 bases, the J end by 4 bases, with 16 bases between.

This chain uses TRBV24-1 with TRBJ1-2, with 7 bases aligning to TRBD1. Trimming at V came to 3 bases and at J to 6 bases, leaving 6 bases not matched to a gene. The CDR3 consists of 14 residues. Germline V gene data show CDR1 as KGHDR and CDR2 as SFDVKD. The CDR3 loop reads CATSDNDRANGYTF. The CDR3 nucleotides are TGTGCCACCAGTGATAACGACAGGGCTAATGGCTACACCTTC.

The chain employs TRBV2 and TRBJ2-2, with 11 nucleotides matching TRBD2. The CDR3 extends over 13 amino acids. Trimming at V came to 11 bases and at J to 7 bases, leaving 6 bases not matched to a gene. CDR1 and CDR2 from the germline V gene are SNHLY and FYNNEI. The CDR3 DNA sequence: TGTGCCGGGACTAGCGGCCCCGGCGGGGAGCTGTTTTTT. Translating gives CAGTSGPGGELFF.

This chain uses TRBV10-3 with TRBJ2-7; 8 bases fit TRBD1. The CDR3 totals 16 residues. V lost 6 bases, J lost 0 bases, and 10 bases stayed unmatched. From germline, CDR1 is ENHRY and CDR2 SYGVKD. In nucleotides, the CDR3 is TGTGCCATCAGAGGTCCCGAGACAGGGGCCTCCTACGAGCAGTACTTC. It yields the protein CAIRGPETGASYEQYF.

The V call is TRBV11-2, the J call TRBJ2-7, with D possibly TRBD2 on 5 matching bases. CDR3 length: 15 amino acids. From germline, CDR1 is SGHAT and CDR2 FQNNGV. V lost 5 bases to trimming and J lost 3 bases, with 17 bases between them. CDR3 coding DNA: TGTGCCAGCAGCAGGCTGAGCGTCCGGGGCTACGAGCAGTACTTC. It codes for CASSRLSVRGYEQYF.

This chain connects TRBV24-1 to TRBJ2-2; no reliable D call. V gave up 8 bases and J gave up 6 bases, with 15 bases separating them. The CDR3 is 14 amino acids. CDR1 and CDR2 from the germline V gene are KGHDR and SFDVKD. CDR3 sequence (DNA): TGTGCCACCAACGCTGGCGGCTCCGCCGGGGAGCTGTTTTTT. This translates into CATNAGGSAGELFF.

The chain joins TRBV2 to TRBJ2-7; TRBD1 agrees at 8 bases. The junction had 13 bases not matched to a gene; V was cut back by 3 bases and J by 3 bases. CDR1 SNHLY and CDR2 FYNNEI come from the germline V gene. The CDR3 sequence is 17 residues long. The CDR3 reads CASSEGIRDRSDYEQYF. CDR3 DNA sequence: TGTGCCAGCAGTGAGGGGATCCGGGACAGGTCAGACTACGAGCAGTACTTC.

The sample holds a few counts of this clone. This chain uses TRBV6-1 with TRBJ2-3, with D hard to call. The V end lost 3 bases, the J end lost 4 bases, and 8 bases lay between the germline ends. Germline loops: CDR1 MNHNS, CDR2 SASEGT. The CDR3 totals 13 residues. The CDR3 sequence is CASSEQIADTQYF. In DNA form, the CDR3 reads TGTGCCAGCAGTGAGCAGATCGCAGATACGCAGTATTTT.

The chain is built from TRBV3-1 (or the pseudogene TRBV3-2) and TRBJ1-1, with TRBD1 identical over 9 bases. The germline V gene has CDR1 LGHDT and CDR2 YNNKEL (reference sequence). The trim removed 3 bases at V and 10 bases at J, leaving 6 bases unmatched. CDR3 length equals 13 residues. In nucleotides, the CDR3 is TGTGCCAGCAGCCAGAGACAGGGGGTAAGAGCTTTCTTT. This codes for CASSQRQGVRAFF.

The CDR3 nucleotides read TGTGCCTGGAGCTCACCCCGGACAGTGAACACTGAAGCTTTCTTT. Protein product: CAWSSPRTVNTEAFF. The gene calls are TRBV30 and TRBJ1-1, with D possibly being TRBD1 (6 bases). Germline CDR1 reads GTSNPN; CDR2 reads SVGIG (reference sequence). The CDR3 consists of 15 residues. Trimming left V 3 bases short and J 0 bases short, with 14 bases between.

J is TRBJ1-3 and V is TRBV11-2; no definite D call. Germline CDR1 and CDR2: SGHAT and FQNNGV. V lost 1 base and J 3 bases, leaving 10 bases between the germline ends. The CDR3 is 15 residues long. CDR3 in amino acids: CASSLGGLLGNTIYF. CDR3 coding DNA: TGTGCCAGCAGCTTAGGAGGGCTGCTTGGAAACACCATATATTTT.

Turning to this clone: Other DNA sequences from this sample encode an identical CDR3 as well. The CDR3 reads CASSLEGQGNQPQHF. CDR3 DNA sequence: TGCGCCAGCAGCTTGGAGGGACAGGGAAATCAGCCCCAGCATTTT. The rearrangement links TRBV5-1 to TRBJ1-5, with 9 positions matching TRBD1. The CDR3 sequence is 15 residues long. The junction had 2 bases not matched to a gene; V was cut back by 0 bases and J by 4 bases. Germline-derived CDR1 and CDR2 are SGHRS and YFSETQ.

The rearrangement joins TRBV18 to TRBJ2-7; TRBD1 agrees at 7 bases. Trimming removed 0 bases from V and 6 bases from J; junction bases left unmatched: 8. In germline, CDR1 is KGHSH, CDR2 LQKENI. This CDR3 comprises 15 residues. The CDR3 DNA reads as TGTGCCAGCTCACCACCTGAGACAGGGTCAGGCGAGCAGTACTTC. Amino acid sequence: CASSPPETGSGEQYF.

The V and J genes are TRBV7-9 and TRBJ1-6, with 9 bases matching TRBD1. The germline gives CDR1 SEHNR, CDR2 FQNEAQ (reference sequence). CDR3 length: 15 residues. J gave up 7 bases and V 4 bases, and 5 bases lay outside the gene matches. The CDR3 loop is CASSWGTGWNSPLHF. DNA of the CDR3: TGTGCCAGCAGCTGGGGGACAGGGTGGAATTCACCCCTCCACTTT. Filled out from reference TRBV7-9 and TRBJ1-6, the complete variable domain reads DTGVSQNPRHKITKRGQNVTFRCDPISEHNRLYWYRQTLGQGPEFLTYFQNEAQLEKSRLLSDRFSAERPKGSFSTLEIQRTEQGDSAMYLCASSWGTGWNSPLHFGNGTRLTVT.

V gene TRBV6-1 combines with J gene TRBJ1-5, with a possible D match to TRBD1 (6 bases). Germline V gives CDR1 MNHNS, CDR2 SASEGT. This CDR3 contains 15 residues. V was pared by 1 base and J by 4 bases, with 11 bases between. CDR3 nucleotide sequence: TGTGCCAGCAGTGAAGTGGGGGCCTGGAATCAGCCCCAGCATTTT. Translation gives CASSEVGAWNQPQHF.